The 32 T cell receptor beta chains presented below share a single source sample, sequenced in a study of cytomegalovirus exposure and HLA in healthy donors. The PCR ran on 60 Vbeta and 13 Jbeta primers. Measured with immunoSEQ multiplex PCR; TCRdb has only the in-frame clones, and not every one. The data contain some 150,000 clones, roughly a tenth of them seen just once; the ten biggest clones take up over 1.5%. Sequencing was performed on PBMCs. The receptor set was obtained from a male donor in good health and CMV-seronegative.

There are a few counts of this clone. The J gene is TRBJ2-2, the V gene TRBV5-1; 10 positions match TRBD2. From germline, CDR1 is SGHRS and CDR2 YFSETQ. The CDR3 spans 18 residues. V lost 0 bases to trimming and J lost 1 base; unmatched junction nucleotides: 6. The CDR3 region is CASSLAVLAGVNTGELFF. CDR3 DNA: TGCGCCAGCAGCTTGGCCGTTCTAGCGGGAGTGAACACCGGGGAGCTGTTTTTT.

The chain carries TRBV4-3 and TRBJ2-7; 12 bases are a match to TRBD2. J lost 4 bases, V lost 4 bases, and 17 bases had no gene match. The CDR3 consists of 19 residues. The germline V gene encodes CDR1 LGHNA and CDR2 YSLEER. This CDR3 reads CASSPFLSGLAGKKYEQYF. The DNA of the CDR3 is TGCGCCAGCAGCCCCTTCCTGAGTGGACTAGCGGGAAAGAAGTACGAGCAGTACTTC.

The J gene is TRBJ1-5, the V gene TRBV7-9; 7 bases map to TRBD1. Trimming removed 4 bases from V and 6 bases from J; junction bases left unmatched: 3. From germline, CDR1 is SEHNR and CDR2 FQNEAQ (reference sequence). The CDR3 spans 13 residues. The CDR3 reads CASSSQGGQPQHF. CDR3 DNA sequence: TGTGCCAGCAGCTCGCAGGGGGGTCAGCCCCAGCATTTT.

This clone was seen a few times. This chain joins TRBV2 and TRBJ2-1; the D gene is possibly TRBD1 (6 bases). Trimming stripped 2 bases from V and 12 bases from J, with 23 bases between. This CDR3 region has 16 residues. Germline V gene lookup returns CDR1 SNHLY and CDR2 FYNNEI. Written as DNA, the CDR3 is TGTGCCAGCAGTGAAAACCGAGGGGGACGTGCTGCCTCGCAGTTCTTC. It codes for CASSENRGGRAASQFF.

This clone has only a few counts. The V call is TRBV6-6, the J call TRBJ2-7; 9 positions agree with TRBD2. There are 15 residues in the CDR3. Germline-derived CDR1 and CDR2 are MNHNY and SVGAGI (reference sequence). Trimming removed 2 bases from V and 7 bases from J; junction bases left unmatched: 9. Written as DNA, the CDR3 is TGTGCCAGCAGTTACAAAATAGCGGGGGCCGGTGAGCAGTACTTC. Its protein product is CASSYKIAGAGEQYF.

This chain joins TRBV5-1 and TRBJ2-7, with 10 bases lining up with TRBD1. Per the germline V gene, CDR1 is SGHRS and CDR2 is YFSETQ. V shed 4 bases, J shed 7 bases, and the junction held 8 bases outside the gene matches. The CDR3 is made up of 14 amino acids. The CDR3 region is CASSTRQGALEQYF. CDR3 bases: TGCGCCAGCAGCACACGACAGGGGGCGCTTGAGCAGTACTTC.

The table lists this clone with a few counts. The chain carries TRBV9 and TRBJ2-3; 8 nucleotides agree with TRBD2. Germline lookup yields CDR1 SGDLS and CDR2 YYNGEE. V trimming: 4 bases; J trimming: 2 bases; junction bases outside the gene matches: 9. The CDR3 is made up of 16 amino acids. The DNA of the CDR3 is TGTGCCAGCAGCCCCCGGGGGGGAGCCCCCACAGATACGCAGTATTTT. It is translated as CASSPRGGAPTDTQYF.

V gene TRBV7-6 combines with J gene TRBJ2-1; D remains unclear. The CDR3 consists of 13 residues. Per the germline V gene, CDR1 is SGHVS and CDR2 is FNYEAQ. The V and J ends lost 2 bases and 0 bases respectively, with 2 bases between them. Here the CDR3 reads CASSLRSYNEQFF. In nucleotides, the CDR3 is TGTGCCAGCAGCTTACGCTCCTACAATGAGCAGTTCTTC.

This clone was detected a few times. This CDR3 is CSPSMNTEAFF. CDR3 nucleotides: TGCAGCCCCTCTATGAACACTGAAGCTTTCTTT. The V and J genes are TRBV20-1 and TRBJ1-1; no firm D call. The CDR3 has 11 amino acids. Germline CDR1 DFQATT, CDR2 SNEGSKA (reference sequence).

This clone has a handful of counts. V gene TRBV7-9 combines with J gene TRBJ2-7; TRBD2 aligns across 10 bases. The CDR3 runs 15 residues. From germline, CDR1 is SEHNR and CDR2 FQNEAQ (reference sequence). Losses at the gene ends were 1 base for V and 4 bases for J; bases not matched to a gene: 4. In nucleotides, the CDR3 is TGTGCCAGCAGCTTAGTAGGGACTAGCGATTACGAGCAGTACTTC. Amino acids: CASSLVGTSDYEQYF.

On this clone itself: A junction end diverges from the germline sequence, so it may reflect a read error. The chain joins TRBV4-1 to TRBJ2-5; 9 positions match TRBD1. The CDR3 is made up of 15 amino acids. Germline V gene sequence: CDR1 MGHRA, CDR2 YSYEKL. DNA of the CDR3: TGCGCCAGCAGCCAAGGGGACAGGGTTCCGGAGAACCAGTACTTC. It translates to CASSQGDRVPENQYF.

This chain links TRBV28 with TRBJ1-5; D is uncertain. The germline V gene encodes CDR1 MDHEN and CDR2 SYDVKM. The V end was cut by 7 bases, the J end by 6 bases, with 19 bases between. The CDR3 consists of 15 residues. CDR3 bases: TGTGCCAGCATCGACTCAATTCTCACCGGTCAGCCCCAGCATTTT. This sequence encodes CASIDSILTGQPQHF. Supplemented by reference TRBV28 and TRBJ1-5, the full variable domain reads DVKVTQSSRYLVKRTGEKVFLECVQDMDHENMFWYRQDPGLGLRLIYFSYDVKMKEKGDIPEGYSVSREKKERFSLILESASTNQTSMYLCASIDSILTGQPQHFGDGTRLSIL.

This clone has just a few counts. This chain joins TRBV5-4 and TRBJ2-3; D possibly corresponds to TRBD2 (7 bases). V lost 4 bases and J 4 bases, leaving 19 bases between the germline ends. The CDR3 totals 16 residues. The germline V gene encodes CDR1 SGHNT and CDR2 YYREEE (reference sequence). This chain's CDR3 is CASSRGGLSGADTQYF. In DNA form, the CDR3 reads TGTGCCAGCAGCAGGGGGGGCCTTTCGGGCGCAGATACGCAGTATTTT.

This clone was counted between two and nine times. The chain carries TRBV28 and TRBJ1-3; D not resolved. CDR1 MDHEN and CDR2 SYDVKM come from the germline V gene. The CDR3 sequence is 12 residues long. V lost 3 bases to trimming and J lost 4 bases, with 4 bases between them. CDR3 protein: CASSLRGNTIYF. The CDR3 DNA follows: TGTGCCAGCAGTTTGCGGGGAAACACCATATATTTT.

This clone appeared a few times. This chain links TRBV27 with TRBJ1-2; D unclear. V was clipped by 5 bases and J by 7 bases, with 14 bases between them. The CDR3 is made up of 13 amino acids. CDR1 is MNHEY and CDR2 is SMNVEV in the germline V gene (reference sequence). The CDR3 here is CASSPRGRGGYTF. The CDR3 DNA is TGTGCCAGCAGTCCGAGAGGCCGAGGTGGCTACACCTTC.

Remarks on this clone: At one boundary the junction diverges from the germline segment, which might be a read error. The V and J genes are TRBV4-3 and TRBJ1-2; D unclear. Germline CDR1 and CDR2: LGHNA and YSLEER. There are 13 residues in the CDR3. The DNA for the CDR3 is TGCGCCAGAAGCCAAGCGGGAGGACATGGCTACACCTTC. As protein: CARSQAGGHGYTF.

This clone was detected a few times. The chain has TRBV7-2 and TRBJ1-2; possible D gene TRBD1, 5 bases. Germline loops: CDR1 SGHTA, CDR2 FQGNSA. V was shortened by 4 bases and J by 8 bases, with 20 bases between the two germline ends. The CDR3 has 15 residues. In nucleotides, the CDR3 is TGTGCCAGCAGCTCTCTTTATGGGACTCAAGGGGGCTACACCTTC. Amino acid sequence: CASSSLYGTQGGYTF.

This clone showed up just a few times. V and J are TRBV7-2 and TRBJ2-7; a possible D gene is TRBD1 (6 bases). The germline V and J ends were trimmed by 7 bases and 4 bases, with 14 bases remaining between them. Germline CDR1 SGHTA, CDR2 FQGNSA. The CDR3 totals 13 residues. CDR3 nucleotide sequence: TGTGCCAGCACGAACGGACAGAATTACGAGCAGTACTTC. It specifies CASTNGQNYEQYF.

V is TRBV18 and J is TRBJ2-7, with D possibly matching TRBD2 (6 bases). The CDR3 consists of 11 residues. Germline V gene lookup returns CDR1 KGHSH and CDR2 LQKENI. Trimming pared 6 bases from V and 6 bases from J, leaving 9 bases between. CDR3 loop: CASSLGGEQYF. The CDR3 nucleotides read TGTGCCAGCTCCTTGGGGGGCGAGCAGTACTTC.

The V gene is TRBV5-1, the J gene TRBJ1-5, with D hard to call. The V end was cut by 0 bases, the J end by 2 bases, with 9 bases between. The V gene's germline CDR1 is SGHRS and CDR2 YFSETQ. The CDR3 sequence is 15 residues long. The CDR3 DNA reads as TGCGCCAGCAGCTTGGGGGAAGCGGGCAATCAGCCCCAGCATTTT. This codes for CASSLGEAGNQPQHF.

In its sample, this clone was seen a few times. The chain has TRBV19 and TRBJ1-1, with TRBD1 identical over 7 bases. Per the germline V gene, CDR1 is LNHDA and CDR2 is SQIVND (reference sequence). V shed 10 bases and J 1 base; nucleotides not matched to a gene: 6. The CDR3 consists of 13 residues. This CDR3 is CAISTGPNTEAFF. The CDR3 region has the DNA TGTGCCATCTCGACAGGGCCGAACACTGAAGCTTTCTTT.

The rearrangement uses TRBV6-5 and TRBJ2-7, with 8 bases identical to TRBD1. CDR3 length equals 14 residues. Germline V CDR1 and CDR2: MNHEY, SVGAGI. V lost 5 bases and J lost 3; bases outside the gene matches: 6. CDR3 amino acids: CASSPGQVSYEQYF. The CDR3 DNA reads TGTGCCAGCAGTCCGGGACAGGTTAGCTACGAGCAGTACTTC.

This chain joins TRBV4-3 and TRBJ2-3, with TRBD1 matching 7 bases. The V segment lost 0 bases and the J segment 4 bases; nucleotides outside the gene matches: 7. Germline loops: CDR1 LGHNA, CDR2 YSLEER. The CDR3 loop spans 16 amino acids. CDR3 amino acids: CASSQDFQQGADTQYF. DNA for the CDR3: TGCGCCAGCAGCCAAGATTTTCAGCAGGGGGCAGATACGCAGTATTTT.

The V gene is TRBV6-6, the J gene TRBJ2-1; D may be TRBD1 (6 bases). This CDR3 has 16 amino acids. V shed 4 bases and J shed 0 bases, with 13 bases lying between them. Germline-derived CDR1 and CDR2 are MNHNY and SVGAGI (reference sequence). The CDR3 DNA is TGTGCCAGCAGTTCAAAACAGGGCAGCTCCTACAATGAGCAGTTCTTC. This gives the protein CASSSKQGSSYNEQFF.

This chain uses TRBV7-9 with TRBJ2-1; TRBD2 agrees at 14 bases. The germline gives CDR1 SEHNR, CDR2 FQNEAQ (reference sequence). This CDR3 has 17 residues. The V segment lost 5 bases and the J segment 6 bases; nucleotides outside the gene matches: 9. The CDR3 sequence is CASSPRLAGGQGNEQFF. For the CDR3, the DNA is TGTGCCAGCAGCCCCCGACTAGCGGGGGGGCAGGGCAATGAGCAGTTCTTC.

The chain has TRBV5-5 and TRBJ1-2, with a weak D call TRBD1 (5 bases). This CDR3 comprises 15 residues. Germline V CDR1 and CDR2: SGHKS, YYEKEE (reference sequence). Between the trimmed V and J ends, which lost 4 bases and 4 bases, there was a span of 17 bases. CDR3 protein: CASSLVGATAYGYTF. The CDR3 DNA follows: TGTGCCAGCAGCCTGGTAGGGGCAACAGCCTATGGCTACACCTTC.

This clone has a handful of counts. The chain couples TRBV5-1 to TRBJ2-1; 15 bases are a match to TRBD2. The CDR3 runs to 16 residues. Germline trimming cut 0 bases from V and 9 bases from J; bases unmatched to any gene: 4. Germline V CDR1 and CDR2: SGHRS, YFSETQ. CDR3 loop: CASSLAGLAGGSEQFF. As DNA, the CDR3 is TGCGCCAGCAGCTTGGCGGGACTAGCGGGAGGATCTGAGCAGTTCTTC.

This clone was counted only a few times. The rearrangement links TRBV28 to TRBJ2-7, with D possibly TRBD2 on 6 matching bases. The germline V gene encodes CDR1 MDHEN and CDR2 SYDVKM. Deletions cut 6 bases from V and 1 base from J, with 16 bases between. This CDR3 has 15 residues. This chain's CDR3 is CASSRGTSGSYEQYF. For the CDR3, the DNA is TGTGCCAGCAGCCGAGGGACTTCGGGGTCCTACGAGCAGTACTTC.

This clone was seen a handful of times. The chain links TRBV15 to TRBJ1-5; 7 positions agree with TRBD1. J was trimmed by 4 bases and V by 4 bases; bases with no gene match: 10. The germline CDR1 and CDR2 sequences are LNHNV and YYDKDF (reference sequence). The CDR3 contains 16 residues. CDR3 bases: TGTGCCACCAGCAAAGGGGGCAGGGGTCTGAATCAGCCCCAGCATTTT. Amino acid sequence: CATSKGGRGLNQPQHF.

In its sample, this clone was seen a few times. V is TRBV4-1 and J is TRBJ1-2; 9 nucleotides match TRBD1. The CDR3 is made up of 14 amino acids. Germline loops: CDR1 MGHRA, CDR2 YSYEKL. Trimming cost V 4 bases and J 4 bases; bases outside gene matches: 4. The CDR3 loop reads CASSPDRGSYGYTF. The DNA for the CDR3 is TGCGCCAGCAGCCCAGACAGGGGGAGCTATGGCTACACCTTC.

This clone was detected a few times. The rearrangement links TRBV6-1 to TRBJ2-2; no reliable D call. This CDR3 spans 15 amino acids. Germline lookup yields CDR1 MNHNS and CDR2 SASEGT. The ends were cut back, 2 bases at V and 4 bases at J, with 11 bases in the middle. CDR3 sequence: CASSEPVWSTGELFF. CDR3 coding DNA: TGTGCCAGCAGTGAACCCGTATGGAGCACCGGGGAGCTGTTTTTT.

The chain combines TRBV6-5 with TRBJ1-2, with 7 positions matching TRBD1. The CDR3 extends over 14 amino acids. CDR1 and CDR2 (germline): MNHEY, SVGAGI. V dropped 6 bases and J dropped 7; count of bases not matched to a gene: 11. This chain's CDR3 is CASSLYTGVLGYTF. As DNA, the CDR3 is TGTGCCAGCAGCTTATACACAGGGGTTCTTGGCTACACCTTC.